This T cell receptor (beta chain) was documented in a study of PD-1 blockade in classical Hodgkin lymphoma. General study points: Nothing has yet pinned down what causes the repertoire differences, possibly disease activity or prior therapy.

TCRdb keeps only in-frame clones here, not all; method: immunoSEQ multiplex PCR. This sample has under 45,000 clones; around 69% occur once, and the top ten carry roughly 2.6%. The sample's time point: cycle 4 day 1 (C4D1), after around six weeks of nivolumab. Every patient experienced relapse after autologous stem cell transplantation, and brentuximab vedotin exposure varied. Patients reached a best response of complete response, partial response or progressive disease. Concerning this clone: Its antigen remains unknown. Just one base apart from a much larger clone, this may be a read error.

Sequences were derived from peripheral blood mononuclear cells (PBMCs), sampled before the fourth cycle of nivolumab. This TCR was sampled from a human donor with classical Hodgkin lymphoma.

DNA of the CDR3: TGTGCCAGCAGTCGGACAGGGGGGACCTACGAGCAGTACTTC. As protein: CASSRTGGTYEQYF. The J gene is TRBJ2-7, the V gene TRBV28, with TRBD1 matching 10 bases. The V gene's germline CDR1 is MDHEN and CDR2 SYDVKM. V lost 5 bases to trimming and J lost 2 bases; unmatched junction nucleotides: 3. This CDR3 has 14 amino acids.